This T cell receptor beta chain was retrieved from a study of blood T cell repertoires in COVID-19. V trimming: 2 bases; J trimming: 4 bases; junction bases outside the gene matches: 14. Germline V lookup: CDR1 SGHRS, CDR2 YFSETQ. CDR3 length: 18 amino acids. Profiling relied on immunoSEQ multiplex PCR, and the TCRdb table lists in-frame clones only, not all of them. Of over 110,000 clones listed, over 75% are singletons. This receptor was identified in a man aged 50 to 59 in a cohort exposed to, infected with or recovered from COVID-19 (not recorded which). The chain carries TRBV5-1 and TRBJ2-7; 11 bases are shared with TRBD2. Sequencing input: PBMCs or T cells enriched from blood (not recorded which). The CDR3 loop is CASSFNSPGLAAPYEQYF. CDR3 nucleotides: TGCGCCAGCAGCTTTAATTCCCCGGGACTAGCGGCACCTTACGAGCAGTACTTC.